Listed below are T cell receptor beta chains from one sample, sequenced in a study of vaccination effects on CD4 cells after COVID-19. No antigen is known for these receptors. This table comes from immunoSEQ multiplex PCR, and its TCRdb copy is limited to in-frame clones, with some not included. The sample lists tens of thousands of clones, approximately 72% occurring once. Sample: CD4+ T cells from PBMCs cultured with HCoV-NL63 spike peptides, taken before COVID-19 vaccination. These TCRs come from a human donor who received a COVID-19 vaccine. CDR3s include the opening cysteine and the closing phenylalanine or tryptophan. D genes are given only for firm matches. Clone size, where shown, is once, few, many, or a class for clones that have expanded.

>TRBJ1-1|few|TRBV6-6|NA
CASSYPLSGGKPEAFF
TGTGCCAGCAGTTACCCCCTGTCGGGGGGCAAGCCTGAAGCTTTCTTT
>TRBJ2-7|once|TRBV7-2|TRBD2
CASSLATGLGAYEQYF
TGTGCCAGCAGCCTAGCGACGGGACTAGGGGCCTACGAGCAGTACTTC
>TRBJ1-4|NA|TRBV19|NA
CASSIRSEKLFF
TGTGCCAGTAGTATTCGTAGTGAAAAACTGTTTTTT
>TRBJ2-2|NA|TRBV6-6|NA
CASSYRVANTGELFF
TGTGCCAGCAGTTACAGGGTTGCAAACACCGGGGAGCTGTTTTTT
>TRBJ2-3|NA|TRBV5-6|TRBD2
CASSLRTSGGHSDTQYF
TGTGCCAGCAGCCTTAGGACTAGCGGGGGACATTCAGATACGCAGTATTTT
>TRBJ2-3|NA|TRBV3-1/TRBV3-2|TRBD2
CASSQALAGVRTDTQYF
TGTGCCAGCAGCCAAGCCTTAGCGGGAGTGAGGACAGATACGCAGTATTTT
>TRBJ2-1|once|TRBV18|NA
CASSPDPAGEQFF
TGTGCCAGCTCACCAGACCCGGCCGGCGAGCAGTTCTTC
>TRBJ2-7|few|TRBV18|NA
CASSPRPDSYEQYF
TGTGCCAGCTCACCAAGACCCGACTCCTACGAGCAGTACTTC
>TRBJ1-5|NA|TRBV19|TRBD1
CASRQGWSNQPQHF
TGTGCCTCTAGACAGGGATGGAGCAATCAGCCCCAGCATTTT
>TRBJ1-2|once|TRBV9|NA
CASSVGQQGAYYGYTF
TGTGCCAGCAGCGTAGGACAACAAGGGGCGTACTATGGCTACACCTTC
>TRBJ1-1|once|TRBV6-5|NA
CASRKGGLWNTEAFF
TGTGCCAGCAGAAAGGGGGGTTTGTGGAACACTGAAGCTTTCTTT
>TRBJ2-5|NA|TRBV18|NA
CASSPVTRQETQYF
TGTGCCAGCTCACCCGTCACCCGGCAAGAGACCCAGTACTTC
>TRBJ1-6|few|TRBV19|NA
CASSIGPGPNSPLHF
TGTGCCAGTAGTATAGGTCCCGGCCCTAATTCACCCCTCCACTTT
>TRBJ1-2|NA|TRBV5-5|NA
CASSLSPGGNYGYTF
TGTGCCAGCAGCTTGTCGCCTGGGGGCAACTATGGCTACACCTTC
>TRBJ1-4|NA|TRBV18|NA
CASSRTGYPTNEKLFF
TGTGCCAGCTCCCGAACGGGATACCCAACTAATGAAAAACTGTTTTTT
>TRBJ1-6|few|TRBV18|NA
CASSTAQDSPLHF
TGTGCCAGCTCGACGGCACAGGATTCACCCCTCCACTTT
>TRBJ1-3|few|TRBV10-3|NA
CAISQQGLNTIYF
TGTGCCATCAGCCAACAGGGATTAAACACCATATATTTT
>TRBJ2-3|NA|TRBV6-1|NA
CASSEGNRNTDTQYF
TGTGCCAGCAGTGAAGGAAACAGAAACACAGATACGCAGTATTTT
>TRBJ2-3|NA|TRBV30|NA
CAWSKNRGTDTQYF
TGTGCCTGGAGCAAGAACCGGGGCACAGATACGCAGTATTTT
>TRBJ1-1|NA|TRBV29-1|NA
CSVVQGRRAFF
TGCAGCGTTGTTCAGGGCCGTCGGGCTTTCTTT
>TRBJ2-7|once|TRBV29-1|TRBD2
CSVRGLAGGISYEQYF
TGCAGCGTCCGAGGACTAGCGGGAGGAATTTCCTACGAGCAGTACTTC
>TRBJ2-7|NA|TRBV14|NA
CASSQVPFSRSNEQYF
TGTGCCAGCAGCCAAGTCCCCTTTAGCCGGAGCAACGAGCAGTACTTC